The T cell receptor (beta chain) described here comes from a study of glioma-infiltrating T cells after dendritic cell vaccination. Study context: Patients had newly diagnosed or recurrent glioblastoma and received dendritic cell vaccines.

Looked up from germline, CDR1 is SGHRS and CDR2 is YFSETQ. The CDR3 is 15 amino acids. The ends were cut back, 0 bases at V and 3 bases at J, with 11 bases in the middle. Amplification used 60 V beta primers and 13 J beta primers. The protocol was immunoSEQ multiplex PCR, while the TCRdb copy is restricted to in-frame clones and leaves out a portion. The sample holds tens of thousands of clones, over 75% seen once. Time point defined: after dendritic cell vaccination, including at tumor progression/relapse. Blood PBMC samples: pre-vaccination, two weeks post third vaccination, and at tumor progression.

This chain links TRBV5-1 with TRBJ2-3; D is possibly TRBD1 (6 bases). Sequenced here: blood, sampled after dendritic cell vaccination. The sequence came from a human donor with glioblastoma. CDR3 loop: CASSLAGAGTDTQYF. CDR3 nucleotides: TGCGCCAGCAGCTTGGCAGGGGCAGGGACAGATACGCAGTATTTT.